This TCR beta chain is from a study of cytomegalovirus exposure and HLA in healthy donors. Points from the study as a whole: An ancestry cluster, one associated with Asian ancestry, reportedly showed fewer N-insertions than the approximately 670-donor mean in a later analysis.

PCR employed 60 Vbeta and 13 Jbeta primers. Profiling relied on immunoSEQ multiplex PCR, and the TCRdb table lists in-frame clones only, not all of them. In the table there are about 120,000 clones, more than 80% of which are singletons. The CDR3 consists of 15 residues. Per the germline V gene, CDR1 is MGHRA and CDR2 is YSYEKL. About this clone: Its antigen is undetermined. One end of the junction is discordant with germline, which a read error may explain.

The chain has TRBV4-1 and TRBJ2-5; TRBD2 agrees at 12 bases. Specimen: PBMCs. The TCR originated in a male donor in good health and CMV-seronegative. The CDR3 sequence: CASSAGQGLAGISDF. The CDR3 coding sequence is TGCGCCAGCAGCGCCGGACAGGGACTAGCGGGCATATCGGACTTC.